This is a list of T cell receptor beta chains from one sample in a study of regulatory T cells in long-lasting Graves disease. TCRdb itself ran the multiplex PCR reads through MiXCR, one entry per CDR3 protein. The sample includes 310,000 or so distinct CDR3 sequences, roughly 21% of them seen just once. The sequencing here drew on peripheral blood mononuclear cells (PBMCs), taken when the disease was refractory, from a patient treated with antithyroid drugs. These receptors all stem from a female donor with Graves disease. Each CDR3 is given with its conserved first and last residue. D genes are given only for firm matches. Clone size, where shown, is once, few, many, or a class for clones that have expanded.

size	D	V	J	CDR3	DNA
many	.	TRBV18	TRBJ2-5	CASSPGIQETQYF	TGTGCCAGCTCACCGGGGATTCAAGAGACCCAGTACTTC
many	.	TRBV11-2	TRBJ2-2	CASSQGRVRTGELFF	TGTGCCAGCAGCCAGGGCAGGGTGAGGACCGGGGAGCTGTTTTTT
few	.	TRBV5-6	TRBJ1-1	CASSSPGQFEAFF	TGTGCCAGCAGCTCCCCGGGACAATTTGAAGCTTTCTTT
many	.	TRBV6-5	TRBJ1-2	CASSYATSVGYTF	TGTGCCAGCAGTTACGCGACATCCGTAGGCTACACCTTC
many	.	TRBV20-1	TRBJ2-7	CSARRLASRDEQYF	TGCAGTGCTAGGCGCCTCGCGAGTCGGGACGAGCAGTACTTC
few	.	TRBV20-1	TRBJ2-7	CSARPGTAYEQYF	TGCAGTGCTAGGCCGGGTACGGCCTACGAGCAGTACTTC
.	.	TRBV28	TRBJ1-6	CASSSLPAHGSPLHF	TGTGCCAGCAGTTCCCTTCCGGCGCATGGTTCACCCCTCCACTTT
many	.	TRBV5-1	TRBJ1-3	CASSLGEYSGNTIYF	TGCGCCAGCAGCTTGGGGGAGTACTCTGGAAACACCATATATTTT
many	.	TRBV29-1	TRBJ1-2	CSVEGGAGYTF	TGCAGCGTTGAGGGAGGCGCTGGCTACACCTTC
few	.	TRBV10-2	TRBJ1-2	CASSESKTGRGYGYTF	TGCGCCAGCAGTGAGTCGAAGACAGGACGGGGCTATGGCTACACCTTC
many	TRBD1	TRBV12-3/TRBV12-4	TRBJ2-7	CASSLRRDRPSEQYF	TGTGCCAGCAGTTTAAGACGGGACAGACCCTCCGAGCAGTACTTC
many	TRBD1	TRBV28	TRBJ2-6	CASRPNRGSGANVLTF	TGTGCCAGCAGACCAAACAGGGGCTCTGGGGCCAACGTCCTGACTTTC
.	.	TRBV24-1	TRBJ1-2	CATSSPDYGYTF	TGTGCCACCAGTTCTCCGGATTATGGCTACACCTTC
once	.	TRBV7-7	TRBJ1-3	CASSPDGISGNTIYF	TGTGCTAGCAGCCCGGACGGTATCTCTGGAAACACCATATATTTT
.	TRBD1	TRBV12-3/TRBV12-4	TRBJ1-6	CASSFGQDNSPLHF	TGTGCCAGCAGTTTTGGACAGGACAATTCACCCCTCCACTTT
.	.	TRBV7-8	TRBJ1-4	CASSPKRANAIEKLFF	TGTGCCAGCAGCCCAAAACGGGCCAACGCTATTGAAAAACTGTTTTTT
.	TRBD1	TRBV7-9	TRBJ1-4	CASSPRTGSRSEKLFF	TGCGCCAGCAGCCCAAGGACAGGGAGCAGGAGTGAAAAACTGTTTTTT
few	.	TRBV6-1	TRBJ2-7	CASSESSGRNYEQYF	TGTGCCAGCAGTGAATCGTCAGGGAGGAACTACGAGCAGTACTTC
many	.	TRBV7-6	TRBJ1-4	CASSPGSGEGEKLFF	TGTGCCAGCAGCCCCGGGTCAGGGGAGGGGGAAAAACTGTTTTTT
many	.	TRBV5-1	TRBJ2-7	CASSLGGATSYEQYF	TGCGCCAGCAGCTTGGGGGGGGCTACGTCCTACGAGCAGTACTTC
few	.	TRBV7-2	TRBJ2-7	CASTPPGTLSYEQYF	TGTGCCAGCACCCCCCCCGGCACCCTCTCCTACGAGCAGTACTTC
.	.	TRBV14	TRBJ1-6	CASSQDWTSPLHF	TGTGCCAGCAGCCAAGATTGGACGTCACCCCTCCACTTT
many	.	TRBV12-3/TRBV12-4	TRBJ2-7	CASSLVSGEQYF	TGTGCCAGCAGCTTAGTTAGCGGAGAGCAGTACTTC
few	TRBD1	TRBV10-3	TRBJ2-7	CAISESWDRVGEQYF	TGTGCCATCAGTGAGAGTTGGGACAGGGTCGGCGAGCAGTACTTC
few	.	TRBV18	TRBJ2-7	CASSGDSVYEQYF	TGTGCCAGCTCAGGAGACAGCGTCTACGAGCAGTACTTC
many	.	TRBV13	TRBJ2-7	CASSLRTGSSYEQYF	TGTGCCAGCAGCTTACGAACGGGAAGCTCCTACGAGCAGTACTTC
many	.	TRBV6-1	TRBJ1-5	CASSTGFGNQPQHF	TGTGCCAGCAGTACAGGGTTTGGGAATCAGCCCCAGCATTTT
.	.	TRBV3-1	TRBJ2-7	CASSQAGSSYEQYF	TGTGCCAGCAGCCAAGCGGGCAGCTCCTACGAGCAGTACTTC
.	.	TRBV4-1	TRBJ1-5	CASSTQGYSNQPQHF	TGCGCCAGCAGCACACAGGGTTATAGCAATCAGCCCCAGCATTTT
many	.	TRBV27	TRBJ1-4	CASSLTGSNEKLFF	TGTGCCAGCAGTTTAACCGGGTCTAATGAAAAACTGTTTTTT
few	TRBD1	TRBV7-9	TRBJ1-6	CASSLGEAGGNRSPLHF	TGTGCCAGCAGCTTAGGAGAGGCAGGGGGCAATCGTTCACCCCTCCACTTT
many	.	TRBV2	TRBJ2-7	CASRQGFAYEQYF	TGTGCCAGCAGGCAGGGGTTTGCCTACGAGCAGTACTTC
many	.	TRBV3-1	TRBJ2-5	CASSQEGRSRETQYF	TGTGCCAGCAGCCAAGAAGGACGCTCCAGGGAGACCCAGTACTTC
.	TRBD1	TRBV10-1	TRBJ1-1	CASSPGPDRDTEAFF	TGCGCCAGCAGTCCGGGCCCGGACAGGGACACTGAAGCTTTCTTT
many	TRBD1	TRBV24-1	TRBJ2-5	CATSDRDRGTHQETQYF	TGTGCCACCAGTGACCGGGACAGGGGAACTCATCAAGAGACCCAGTACTTC
many	TRBD1	TRBV2	TRBJ1-5	CASSGGQGGQPQHF	TGTGCCAGCAGTGGGGGACAGGGGGGTCAGCCCCAGCATTTT
few	.	TRBV6-6	TRBJ2-7	CASSYSRGDSYEQYF	TGTGCCAGCAGTTACTCGAGGGGGGATTCCTACGAGCAGTACTTC
few	TRBD1	TRBV10-3	TRBJ1-2	CAIRPGQNLFGYTF	TGTGCCATCAGGCCGGGACAGAACCTATTCGGCTACACCTTC
.	.	TRBV6-5	TRBJ2-7	CASSSTLGPYEQYF	TGTGCCAGCAGTTCCACACTAGGGCCCTACGAGCAGTACTTC
few	.	TRBV19	TRBJ1-6	CASSMLTPGDGSYNSPLHF	TGTGCCAGTAGTATGCTAACCCCAGGGGATGGATCCTATAATTCACCCCTCCACTTT
many	TRBD2	TRBV28	TRBJ2-7	CASSLRGGRDEQYF	TGTGCCAGCAGTTTAAGGGGCGGGAGAGACGAGCAGTACTTC
many	.	TRBV5-1	TRBJ2-7	CASSLDHEQYF	TGCGCCAGCAGCTTGGACCACGAGCAGTACTTC
.	.	TRBV27	TRBJ2-7	CACSNLELFHEQYF	TGTGCCTGCAGTAATTTGGAACTTTTCCACGAGCAGTACTTC
many	.	TRBV2	TRBJ2-5	CASSGLNRARETQYF	TGTGCCAGCAGTGGGTTGAACAGGGCAAGGGAGACCCAGTACTTC
few	.	TRBV4-3	TRBJ1-4	CASRGREGVTNEKLFF	TGCGCCAGCAGGGGCAGGGAGGGAGTCACTAATGAAAAACTGTTTTTT
few	.	TRBV7-9	TRBJ2-7	CASSLVGVSLGNEQYF	TGTGCCAGCAGCTTAGTCGGGGTGAGCCTAGGAAACGAGCAGTACTTC
.	TRBD2	TRBV25-1	TRBJ2-2	CASSQRDGLAGDFAGELFF	TGTGCCAGCTCCCAGCGCGATGGACTAGCGGGAGATTTCGCCGGGGAGCTGTTTTTT
.	.	TRBV6-6	TRBJ2-7	CASSYSSPGAAEQYF	TGTGCCAGCAGTTACTCGTCACCGGGGGCTGCCGAGCAGTACTTC
.	.	TRBV4-1	TRBJ1-1	CASSQVEMGENTEAFF	TGCGCCAGCAGCCAAGTGGAAATGGGGGAGAACACTGAAGCTTTCTTT
many	TRBD1	TRBV28	TRBJ1-5	CASSLRQGANQPQHF	TGTGCCAGCAGTTTGAGGCAGGGGGCCAATCAGCCCCAGCATTTT
few	.	TRBV4-1	TRBJ1-5	CASSQDSLPISNQPQHF	TGCGCCAGCAGCCAAGATAGCCTACCGATTAGCAATCAGCCCCAGCATTTT
.	.	TRBV20-1	TRBJ2-3	CSARDVTGNTDTQYF	TGCAGTGCTAGAGATGTAACGGGGAACACAGATACGCAGTATTTT
few	.	TRBV12-3/TRBV12-4	TRBJ2-2	CASRVGQGFFANTGELFF	TGTGCCAGCCGGGTGGGGCAGGGCTTTTTTGCGAACACCGGGGAGCTGTTTTTT
few	TRBD2	TRBV11-2	TRBJ2-2	CASSSRGGGDTGELFF	TGTGCCAGCAGCTCTCGGGGTGGGGGGGACACCGGGGAGCTGTTTTTT
many	.	TRBV30	TRBJ1-3	CAWIPRHSGNTIYF	TGTGCCTGGATTCCAAGACACTCTGGAAACACCATATATTTT
.	.	TRBV5-1	TRBJ2-7	CASRSPGGAYEQYF	TGCGCCAGCAGGTCTCCAGGGGGGGCCTACGAGCAGTACTTC